This entry lists 24 T cell receptor beta chains sequenced from one sample in a study of early stage breast cancer tumors. TCRdb's copy holds only in-frame clones and misses some; the assay was immunoSEQ multiplex PCR. The sample gives 9,500 to 10,000 clones, 64% of which show up once; roughly 12% is in the top ten. Sequencing was performed on breast tumor tissue. These receptors all stem from a person between 55 and 69 years old with breast cancer.

V is TRBV29-1 and J is TRBJ2-1, with a weak D call TRBD1 (6 bases). The CDR3 extends over 14 amino acids. The V end lost 3 bases, the J end lost 7 bases, and 16 bases lay between the germline ends. Germline assignment: CDR1 SQVTM and CDR2 ANQGSEA. In DNA form, the CDR3 reads TGCAGCGTTGATCGAGGACAGAATATAAATGAGCAGTTCTTC. As protein: CSVDRGQNINEQFF.

A few counts support this clone. Other nucleotide sequences from this sample produce the same CDR3. This chain uses TRBV13 with TRBJ2-7; 12 bases are a match to TRBD2. V lost 5 bases and J lost 1; bases outside the gene matches: 3. Germline CDR1 reads PRHDT; CDR2 reads FYEKMQ (reference sequence). This CDR3 spans 15 amino acids. The CDR3, as DNA: TGTGCCAGCAGCAGAGGGACTAGCGGGTCCTACGAGCAGTACTTC. Its translation is CASSRGTSGSYEQYF.

This chain joins TRBV7-3 and TRBJ2-1; TRBD2 matches 8 bases. Germline values: CDR1 SGHTA, CDR2 FQGTGA. The CDR3 spans 14 residues. The trim removed 4 bases at V and 7 bases at J, leaving 6 bases unmatched. The CDR3 nucleotides are TGTGCCAGCAGCTGGCTAGCGGGTATTAATGAGCAGTTCTTC. Translating it yields CASSWLAGINEQFF.

The chain carries TRBV12-5 and TRBJ1-4; unclear D gene. V lost 6 bases and J 0 bases, leaving 8 bases between the germline ends. There are 14 residues in the CDR3. Germline V gene sequence: CDR1 LGHNT, CDR2 FRNRAP. As DNA, the CDR3 is TGTGCTAGTGGGACGGTTGCAACTAATGAAAAACTGTTTTTT. It translates to CASGTVATNEKLFF.

Regarding this clone: The DNA is omitted, as the CDR3 cannot be located on it reliably, and the CDR3 follows TCRdb's listing. This chain joins TRBV6-6 and TRBJ2-7; the D call in the table, TRBD2, was not verified against the DNA. The CDR3 spans 16 amino acids, including both terminal residues. From germline, CDR1 is MNHNY and CDR2 SVGAGI (reference sequence). The CDR3 loop reads CASSSSTSGRAYEQYF.

The gene calls are TRBV19 and TRBJ1-2, with TRBD1 matching over 11 bases. CDR3 length: 16 amino acids. V shed 6 bases, J shed 8 bases, and the junction held 14 bases outside the gene matches. Germline loops: CDR1 LNHDA, CDR2 SQIVND (reference sequence). CDR3 sequence (DNA): TGTGCCAGTAGAAGCCAAGCTGGACAGGGGGCGTTGGGCTACACCTTC. Translation gives CASRSQAGQGALGYTF.

This clone was seen just once. This rearrangement joins TRBV5-1 to TRBJ2-1; unclear D gene. Deletions cut 0 bases from V and 4 bases from J, with 8 bases between. The CDR3 length is 14 residues. CDR1 and CDR2 from the germline V gene are SGHRS and YFSETQ. In DNA form, the CDR3 reads TGCGCCAGCAGCTTGGAGGCGGCTTACAATGAGCAGTTCTTC. Its protein product is CASSLEAAYNEQFF.

This chain connects TRBV6-5 to TRBJ1-1; D perhaps matches TRBD1 (6 bases). This CDR3 region has 13 residues. CDR1 is MNHEY, CDR2 SVGAGI, per germline. The V end was cut by 4 bases, the J end by 5 bases, with 11 bases between. The CDR3 loop reads CASSSFQGTEAFF. Here the CDR3 DNA reads TGTGCCAGCAGTTCATTCCAGGGGACTGAAGCTTTCTTT.

The rearrangement joins TRBV19 to TRBJ1-5; D ambiguous. This CDR3 has 18 residues. With 0 bases removed from V and 0 bases from J, the gap between germline ends came to 15 bases. From germline, CDR1 is LNHDA and CDR2 SQIVND (reference sequence). CDR3 coding DNA: TGTGCCAGTAGTATAGATCACGCGCGGGCCACTAGCAATCAGCCCCAGCATTTT. It codes for CASSIDHARATSNQPQHF.

The rearrangement uses TRBV6-6 and TRBJ2-2; 12 bases are shared with TRBD1. CDR3 length: 16 amino acids. V was pared by 5 bases and J by 6 bases, with 7 bases of the junction left unmatched. Germline-derived CDR1 and CDR2 are MNHNY and SVGAGI (reference sequence). The CDR3, as DNA: TGTGCCAGCAGTACCGGCGGGACAGGGGGCTCCGGGGAGCTGTTTTTT. Translating it yields CASSTGGTGGSGELFF.

The CDR3 sequence is CASSGANSPLHF. The DNA for the CDR3 is TGTGCCAGCAGCGGGGCTAATTCACCCCTCCACTTT. The chain employs TRBV9 and TRBJ1-6; no firm D call. Germline values: CDR1 SGDLS, CDR2 YYNGEE. V lost 3 bases and J 6 bases, leaving 4 bases between the germline ends. The CDR3 length is 12 residues.

This chain uses TRBV4-2 with TRBJ2-3; no reliable D call. Germline loops: CDR1 LGHNA, CDR2 YNFKEQ. Between the trimmed V and J ends, which lost 0 bases and 2 bases, there was a span of 9 bases. The CDR3 covers 15 residues. CDR3 sequence (DNA): TGTGCCAGCAGCCAAGATAGGAGCGACACAGATACGCAGTATTTT. This translates into CASSQDRSDTDTQYF.

V usage is TRBV28 and J usage is TRBJ2-1; 7 positions agree with TRBD1. CDR3 length: 14 residues. V gave up 6 bases and J gave up 2 bases; unmatched junction bases: 4. Germline V gene data show CDR1 as MDHEN and CDR2 as SYDVKM. CDR3 sequence reads: CASRDREPYNEQFF. The CDR3 DNA reads as TGTGCCAGCAGAGACAGGGAGCCCTACAATGAGCAGTTCTTC.

The CDR3: CASSLGGGANVLTF. CDR3 in DNA: TGTGCCAGCAGCTTGGGGGGTGGGGCCAACGTCCTGACTTTC. The chain combines TRBV5-4 with TRBJ2-6; D remains ambiguous. CDR3 length: 14 amino acids. V lost 0 bases and J 3 bases, leaving 4 bases between the germline ends. Per germline, CDR1 SGHNT and CDR2 YYREEE (reference sequence).

This sequence joins TRBV25-1 and TRBJ1-3, with no clear D. Germline lookup yields CDR1 MGHDK and CDR2 SYGVNS. The CDR3 has 12 residues. V lost 6 bases and J 0 bases, leaving 3 bases between the germline ends. The CDR3 nucleotides are TGTGCCAGCAGCGTCTCTGGAAACACCATATATTTT. Translation gives CASSVSGNTIYF.

V is TRBV19 and J is TRBJ2-7; D may be TRBD2 (5 bases). This CDR3 is built from 13 residues. Germline CDR1 and CDR2: LNHDA and SQIVND (reference sequence). Trimming took 7 bases from V and 4 from J, leaving 14 bases between them. For the CDR3, the DNA is TGTGCCAGTAAGTCGGGGATGGGGTACGAGCAGTACTTC. This codes for CASKSGMGYEQYF.

The V and J genes are TRBV6-5 and TRBJ1-1, with D unresolved. The CDR3 has 15 amino acids. The V gene lost 5 bases and the J gene lost 4 bases, with 17 bases spanning the gap. Germline CDR1 and CDR2: MNHEY and SVGAGI. As DNA, the CDR3 is TGTGCCAGCAGTCGGGCCGGCGGTAGTGCCACTGAAGCTTTCTTT. Its translation is CASSRAGGSATEAFF.

This clone was counted once. The chain links TRBV10-3 to TRBJ1-4, with 7 nucleotides matching TRBD1. J was trimmed by 8 bases and V by 6 bases; bases with no gene match: 6. Germline lookup yields CDR1 ENHRY and CDR2 SYGVKD. This CDR3 is 13 amino acids long. In DNA, the CDR3 is TGTGCCATCAGGGAGGCAGGGGGGGAAAAACTGTTTTTT. It encodes CAIREAGGEKLFF.

Points on this clone: The junction and the germline gene differ at one end; a read error may be behind it. V usage is TRBV7-7 and J usage is TRBJ2-1; no clear D gene. Germline CDR1 is SSHAT and CDR2 is FNYEAQ (reference sequence). This CDR3 is built from 20 residues. The CDR3 DNA follows: TGTGCTAGCAGCTTAAATCCCAATCCCCTCAAGGAGAGCTCCTACAATGAGCAGTTCTTC. It is translated as CASSLNPNPLKESSYNEQFF.

This clone was observed a single time. J is TRBJ2-2 and V is TRBV19; weak D call: TRBD1 (5 bases). The V gene lost 4 bases and the J gene lost 2 bases, with 11 bases spanning the gap. Germline loops: CDR1 LNHDA, CDR2 SQIVND (reference sequence). This CDR3 region has 15 residues. The CDR3: CASSTKGINTGELFF. The CDR3 DNA reads TGTGCCAGTAGTACGAAGGGGATCAACACCGGGGAGCTGTTTTTT.

The rearrangement joins TRBV19 to TRBJ2-5, with a tentative D call TRBD2 (5 bases). CDR1 and CDR2 from the germline V gene are LNHDA and SQIVND (reference sequence). The V end lost 4 bases, the J end lost 5 bases, and 17 bases lay between the germline ends. The CDR3 has 15 residues. CDR3 amino acids: CASSTRTGNLETQYF. Written as DNA, the CDR3 is TGTGCCAGTAGTACCAGGACGGGGAACTTGGAGACCCAGTACTTC.

The chain joins TRBV27 to TRBJ1-6; D is undetermined. Germline CDR1 and CDR2: MNHEY and SMNVEV (reference sequence). Trimming left V 3 bases short and J 6 bases short, with 3 bases between. The CDR3 loop spans 12 amino acids. The CDR3 nucleotides are TGTGCCAGCAGTTTTCTTAATTCACCCCTCCACTTT. Translating it yields CASSFLNSPLHF.

By its share, this clone is medium-sized. The chain joins TRBV9 to TRBJ1-1; D is undetermined. The germline V and J ends were trimmed by 6 bases and 9 bases, with 12 bases remaining between them. There are 11 residues in the CDR3. Germline loops: CDR1 SGDLS, CDR2 YYNGEE. DNA for the CDR3: TGTGCCAGCACAAGTGATGGGAAAGCTTTCTTT. This encodes CASTSDGKAFF.

CDR3 sequence (DNA): TGTGCCAGCAGTCCCTACAGGGTCTCCTACGAGCAGTACTTC. Translated, it gives CASSPYRVSYEQYF. The gene calls are TRBV28 and TRBJ2-7; tentative D call: TRBD1 (6 bases). Germline lookup yields CDR1 MDHEN and CDR2 SYDVKM. The CDR3 has 14 residues. V gave up 5 bases and J gave up 0 bases, with 11 bases separating them. Full variable domain (missing parts from reference TRBV28 and TRBJ2-7): DVKVTQSSRYLVKRTGEKVFLECVQDMDHENMFWYRQDPGLGLRLIYFSYDVKMKEKGDIPEGYSVSREKKERFSLILESASTNQTSMYLCASSPYRVSYEQYFGPGTRLTVT.